Sequencing of this T cell receptor beta chain was carried out in a study of blood T cell repertoires in COVID-19. The assay was immunoSEQ multiplex PCR, and TCRdb's table has in-frame clones only and misses some. The sample lists about 40,000 clones, about 90% occurring once. Germline assignment: CDR1 SGHNT and CDR2 YENEEA. Trimming shortened V by 5 bases and J by 0 bases, and 10 bases separated the two germline ends. The CDR3 loop spans 14 amino acids. The genes are TRBV11-3 and TRBJ1-1; the D is unclear. The source material was peripheral blood. The TCR comes from a woman in her seventies with acute or convalescent COVID-19. The CDR3 DNA reads TGTGCCAGCAGCCCCACAGCAATGAACACTGAAGCTTTCTTT. Amino acids: CASSPTAMNTEAFF.